This section outlines one TCR beta chain sequence together with its context. Antigen unknown. This sample was taken from a study of blood T cells in healthy people across ages. Whole-study results and caveats: Lack of knowledge of donor CMV status possibly confounded expanded clonotype changes. Conclusively comparing naive with antigen-experienced cells was impossible with unsorted PBMCs.

The authors ran a second PCR of 7 to 11 cycles using a sample-barcoded 5' primer and a J-beta primer mix. One entry per CDR3 protein results from TCRdb running MiXCR on the 5' RACE reads. The sample lists 1.5 million to 2 million distinct CDR3 sequences; around half were seen once. Sequenced input: blood. The sequence came from a woman aged 40 to 50 in good health.

The CDR3 reads CSVEDRGLRSYTF. The CDR3 DNA is TGCAGCGTTGAAGATAGAGGGTTAAGGAGCTACACCTTC. This chain links TRBV29-1 with TRBJ1-2; the D is unclear. Germline CDR1 and CDR2: SQVTM and ANQGSEA. The V end was cut by 0 bases, the J end by 9 bases, with 14 bases between. This CDR3 region has 13 residues. Complete variable domain (other parts from reference TRBV29-1 and TRBJ1-2): SAVISQKPSRDICQRGTSLTIQCQVDSQVTMMFWYRQQPGQSLTLIATANQGSEATYESGFVIDKFPISRPNLTFSTLTVSNMSPEDSSIYLCSVEDRGLRSYTFGSGTRLTVV.